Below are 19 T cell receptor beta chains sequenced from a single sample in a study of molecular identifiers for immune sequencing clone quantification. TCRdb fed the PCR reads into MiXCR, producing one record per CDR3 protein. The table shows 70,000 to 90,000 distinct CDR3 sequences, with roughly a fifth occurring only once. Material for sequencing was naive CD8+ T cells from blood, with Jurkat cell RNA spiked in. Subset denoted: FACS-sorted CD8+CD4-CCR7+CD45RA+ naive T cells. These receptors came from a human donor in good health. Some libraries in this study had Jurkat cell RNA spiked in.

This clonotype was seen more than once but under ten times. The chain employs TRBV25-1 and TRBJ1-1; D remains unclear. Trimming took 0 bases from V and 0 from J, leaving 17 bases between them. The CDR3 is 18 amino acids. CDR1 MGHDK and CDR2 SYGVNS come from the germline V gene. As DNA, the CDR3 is TGTGCCAGCAGTGAATATATCCCAGACGGGAACCTGAACACTGAAGCTTTCTTT. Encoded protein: CASSEYIPDGNLNTEAFF. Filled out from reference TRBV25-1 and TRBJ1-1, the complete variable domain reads EADIYQTPRYLVIGTGKKITLECSQTMGHDKMYWYQQDPGMELHLIHYSYGVNSTEKGDLSSESTVSRIRTEHFPLTLESARPSHTSQYLCASSEYIPDGNLNTEAFFGQGTRLTVV.

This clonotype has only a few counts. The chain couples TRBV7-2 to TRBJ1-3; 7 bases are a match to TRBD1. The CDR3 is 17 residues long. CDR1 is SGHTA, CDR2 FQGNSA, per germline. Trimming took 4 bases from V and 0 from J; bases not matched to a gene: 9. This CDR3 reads CASSSWTGTSSGNTIYF. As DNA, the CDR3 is TGTGCCAGCAGCTCCTGGACAGGAACAAGCTCTGGAAACACCATATATTTT. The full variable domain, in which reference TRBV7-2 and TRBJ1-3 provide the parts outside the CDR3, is GAGVSQSPSNKVTEKGKDVELRCDPISGHTALYWYRQSLGQGLEFLIYFQGNSAPDKSGLPSDRFSAERTGGSVSTLTIQRTQQEDSAVYLCASSSWTGTSSGNTIYFGEGSWLTVV.

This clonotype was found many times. Here the CDR3 DNA reads TGTGCCAGCAGTCCACTAGCGGGGGAAGACGGGGAGCTGTTTTTT. This codes for CASSPLAGEDGELFF. This chain uses TRBV12-3 or TRBV12-4 with TRBJ2-2; 11 nucleotides align to TRBD2. This CDR3 is built from 15 residues. V was pared by 5 bases and J by 7 bases, with 6 bases of the junction left unmatched.

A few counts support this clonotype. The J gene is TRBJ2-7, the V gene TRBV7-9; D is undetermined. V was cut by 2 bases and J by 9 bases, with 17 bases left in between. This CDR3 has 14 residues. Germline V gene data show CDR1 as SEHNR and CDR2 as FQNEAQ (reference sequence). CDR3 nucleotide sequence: TGTGCCAGCAGCTTACCGCAGTTTCCGTGGTGGCAGTACTTC. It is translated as CASSLPQFPWWQYF.

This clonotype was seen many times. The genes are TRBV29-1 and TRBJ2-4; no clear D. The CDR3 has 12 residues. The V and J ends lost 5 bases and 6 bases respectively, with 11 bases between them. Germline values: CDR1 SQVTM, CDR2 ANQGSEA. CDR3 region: CSVFSTGNIQYF. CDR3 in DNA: TGCAGCGTTTTTTCGACCGGAAACATTCAGTACTTC.

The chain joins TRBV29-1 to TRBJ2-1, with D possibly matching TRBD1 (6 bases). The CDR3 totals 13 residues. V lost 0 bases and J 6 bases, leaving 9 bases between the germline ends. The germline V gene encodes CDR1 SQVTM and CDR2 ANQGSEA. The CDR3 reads CSVEDAGANEQFF. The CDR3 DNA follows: TGCAGCGTTGAAGATGCAGGGGCCAATGAGCAGTTCTTC.

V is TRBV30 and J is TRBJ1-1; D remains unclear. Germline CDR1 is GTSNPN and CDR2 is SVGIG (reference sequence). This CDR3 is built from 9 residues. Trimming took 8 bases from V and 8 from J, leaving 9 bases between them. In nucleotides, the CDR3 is TGTGCCGCATTCCCGGAAGCTTTCTTT. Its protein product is CAAFPEAFF.

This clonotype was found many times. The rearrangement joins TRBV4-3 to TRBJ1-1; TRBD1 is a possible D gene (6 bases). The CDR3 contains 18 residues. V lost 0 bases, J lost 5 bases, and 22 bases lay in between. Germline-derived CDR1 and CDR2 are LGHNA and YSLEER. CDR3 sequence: CASSQDPAGVGVSTEAFF. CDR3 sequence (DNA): TGCGCCAGCAGCCAAGATCCCGCAGGGGTGGGGGTTTCGACTGAAGCTTTCTTT.

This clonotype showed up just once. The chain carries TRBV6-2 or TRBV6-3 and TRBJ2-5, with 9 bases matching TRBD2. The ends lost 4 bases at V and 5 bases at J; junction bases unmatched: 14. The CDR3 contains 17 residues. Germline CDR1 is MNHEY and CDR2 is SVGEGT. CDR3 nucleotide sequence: TGTGCCAGCAGTTCTCCTCCGGGCGGGGGGGCCAGTGAGACCCAGTACTTC. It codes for CASSSPPGGGASETQYF.

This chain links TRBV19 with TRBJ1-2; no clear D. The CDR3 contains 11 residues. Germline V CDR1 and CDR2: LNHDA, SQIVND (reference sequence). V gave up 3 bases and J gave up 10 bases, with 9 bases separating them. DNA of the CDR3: TGTGCCAGTAGTATCTCCGCTGACTACACCTTC. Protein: CASSISADYTF. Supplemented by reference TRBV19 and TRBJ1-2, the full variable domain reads DGGITQSPKYLFRKEGQNVTLSCEQNLNHDAMYWYRQDPGQGLRLIYYSQIVNDFQKGDIAEGYSVSREKKESFPLTVTSAQKNPTAFYLCASSISADYTFGSGTRLTVV.

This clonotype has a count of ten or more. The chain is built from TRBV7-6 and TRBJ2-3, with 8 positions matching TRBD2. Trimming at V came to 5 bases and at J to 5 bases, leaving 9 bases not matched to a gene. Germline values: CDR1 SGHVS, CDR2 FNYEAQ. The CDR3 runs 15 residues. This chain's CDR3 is CASSLEREFRDTQYF. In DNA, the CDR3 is TGTGCCAGCAGCCTTGAGCGGGAGTTTAGAGATACGCAGTATTTT.

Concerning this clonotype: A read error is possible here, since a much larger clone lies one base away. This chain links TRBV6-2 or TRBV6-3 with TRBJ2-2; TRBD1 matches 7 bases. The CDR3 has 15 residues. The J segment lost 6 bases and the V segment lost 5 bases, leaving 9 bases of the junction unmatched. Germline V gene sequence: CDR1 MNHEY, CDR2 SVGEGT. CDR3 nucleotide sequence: TGTGCCAGCAGTCGCCGGGACAGAAACGCCGGGGAGCTGTTTTTT. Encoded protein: CASSRRDRNAGELFF.

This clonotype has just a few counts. CDR3 amino acids: CASSQDEPTTSWDSPLHF. Written as DNA, the CDR3 is TGTGCCAGCAGCCAAGATGAGCCGACAACCTCCTGGGATTCACCCCTCCACTTT. The gene calls are TRBV3-2 and TRBJ1-6. TRBV3-2 constitutes a pseudogene. The CDR3 runs 18 residues.

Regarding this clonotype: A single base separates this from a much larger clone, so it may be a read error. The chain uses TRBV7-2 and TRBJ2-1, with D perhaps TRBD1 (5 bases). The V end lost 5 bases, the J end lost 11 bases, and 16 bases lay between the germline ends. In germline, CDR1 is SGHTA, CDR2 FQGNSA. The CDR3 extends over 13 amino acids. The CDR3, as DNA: TGTGCCAGCAGCCCCCTTGAGGCAGGGAAGCAGTTCTTC. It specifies CASSPLEAGKQFF.

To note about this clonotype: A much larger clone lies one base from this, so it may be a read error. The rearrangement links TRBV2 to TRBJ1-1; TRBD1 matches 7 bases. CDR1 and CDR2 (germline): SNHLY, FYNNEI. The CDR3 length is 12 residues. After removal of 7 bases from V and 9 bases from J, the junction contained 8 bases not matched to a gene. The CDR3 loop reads CASTKGAKKAFF. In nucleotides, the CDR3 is TGTGCCAGCACCAAGGGGGCGAAAAAAGCTTTCTTT. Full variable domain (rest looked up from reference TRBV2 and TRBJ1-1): EPEVTQTPSHQVTQMGQEVILRCVPISNHLYFYWYRQILGQKVEFLVSFYNNEISEKSEIFDDQFSVERPDGSNFTLKIRSTKLEDSAMYFCASTKGAKKAFFGQGTRLTVV.

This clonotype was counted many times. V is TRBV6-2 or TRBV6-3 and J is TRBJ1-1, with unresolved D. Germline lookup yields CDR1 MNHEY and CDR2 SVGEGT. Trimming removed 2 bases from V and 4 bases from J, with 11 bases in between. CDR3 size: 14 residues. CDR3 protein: CASSYLELGTEAFF. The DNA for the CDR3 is TGTGCCAGCAGTTACCTGGAGTTAGGCACTGAAGCTTTCTTT.

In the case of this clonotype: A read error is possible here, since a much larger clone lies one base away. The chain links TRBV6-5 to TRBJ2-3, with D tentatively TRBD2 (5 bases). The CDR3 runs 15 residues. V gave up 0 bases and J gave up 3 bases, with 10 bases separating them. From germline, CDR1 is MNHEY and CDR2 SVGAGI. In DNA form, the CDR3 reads TGTGCCAGCAGTTACTCGGTAACTAGGACAGATACGCAGTATTTT. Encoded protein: CASSYSVTRTDTQYF.

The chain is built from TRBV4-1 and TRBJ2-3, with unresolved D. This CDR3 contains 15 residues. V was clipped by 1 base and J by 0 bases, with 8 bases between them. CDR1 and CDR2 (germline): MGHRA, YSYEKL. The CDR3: CASSQVRGSTDTQYF. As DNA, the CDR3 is TGCGCCAGCAGCCAAGTCCGTGGGAGCACAGATACGCAGTATTTT.

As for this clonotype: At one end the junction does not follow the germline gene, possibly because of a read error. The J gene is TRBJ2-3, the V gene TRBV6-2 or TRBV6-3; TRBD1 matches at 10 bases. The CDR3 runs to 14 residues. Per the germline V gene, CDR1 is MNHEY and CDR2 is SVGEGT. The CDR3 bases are TGTACCAGCAGTGCGACAGGGGGCCGAGATACGCAGTATTTT. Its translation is CTSSATGGRDTQYF.